This T cell receptor beta chain was observed in a study of blood T cells in healthy people across ages. Study findings and constraints: Donor CMV status was unknown, possibly confounding expanded clonotype changes. TCR beta diversity tracked closely with naive T cell percentage.

The second PCR ran roughly 7 to 12 cycles with a sample-barcoded 5' primer and J-beta primers. Each TCR beta cDNA got a 12-nucleotide random molecular identifier. MiXCR, applied by TCRdb to the 5' RACE reads, yields one record per CDR3 protein. The table lists about 1,500,000 distinct CDR3 sequences, about 28% of them singletons. The CDR3 runs to 18 residues. Germline values: CDR1 MNHEY, CDR2 SMNVEV (reference sequence). Trimming removed 5 bases from V and 3 bases from J; junction bases left unmatched: 11. With regard to this clonotype: Its antigen is currently unknown.

The specimen sequenced was blood. V usage is TRBV27 and J usage is TRBJ2-2; 11 bases are shared with TRBD2. The sequence was obtained from a woman in her 30s in good health. The CDR3 protein is CASSGLAGGRTDTGELFF. Here the CDR3 DNA reads TGTGCCAGCAGTGGGCTAGCGGGAGGCCGCACCGACACCGGGGAGCTGTTTTTT.